These 20 T cell receptor beta chains originate from one sample sequenced in a study of cytomegalovirus exposure and HLA in healthy donors. 60 Vbeta and 13 Jbeta primers were used in PCR. Some clones are missing from TCRdb's copy, which holds only in-frame ones; the method was immunoSEQ multiplex PCR. This sample contains 100,000 to 150,000 clones. The sequencing sample was made of PBMCs. These receptors all come from a man aged 25-40 years in good health and CMV-seronegative.

The chain recombines TRBV14 with TRBJ2-5, with D possibly matching TRBD2 (7 bases). Trimming removed 5 bases at V and 3 bases at J, with 13 bases between. The CDR3 sequence is 14 residues long. Germline V gene lookup returns CDR1 SGHDN and CDR2 FVKESK. The CDR3 spells CASSSWEGEETQYF. The CDR3 nucleotides read TGTGCCAGCAGCAGTTGGGAGGGGGAAGAGACCCAGTACTTC. Full variable domain (outside the CDR3, taken from reference TRBV14 and TRBJ2-5): EAGVTQFPSHSVIEKGQTVTLRCDPISGHDNLYWYRRVMGKEIKFLLHFVKESKQDESGMPNNRFLAERTGGTYSTLKVQPAELEDSGVYFCASSSWEGEETQYFGPGTRLLVL.

This chain joins TRBV9 and TRBJ2-6; 8 nucleotides line up with TRBD2. J lost 2 bases, V lost 1 base, and 2 bases had no gene match. Germline V gene data show CDR1 as SGDLS and CDR2 as YYNGEE. CDR3 length equals 16 residues. CDR3 nucleotides: TGTGCCAGCAGCGTATCAGCGGGAGCTGGGGCCAACGTCCTGACTTTC. Its protein is CASSVSAGAGANVLTF. The variable domain in full, with the rest retrieved from reference TRBV9 and TRBJ2-6, is DSGVTQTPKHLITATGQRVTLRCSPRSGDLSVYWYQQSLDQGLQFLIQYYNGEERAKGNILERFSAQQFPDLHSELNLSSLELGDSALYFCASSVSAGAGANVLTFGAGSRLTVL.

V is TRBV29-1 and J is TRBJ1-1; 8 bases agree with TRBD1. The V gene end was trimmed by 6 bases and the J gene end by 3 bases; junction bases not matched to a gene: 3. The CDR3 consists of 12 residues. Per germline, CDR1 SQVTM and CDR2 ANQGSEA. Written as DNA, the CDR3 is TGCAGCGTAAGACAGGGGTACACTGAAGCTTTCTTT. It is translated as CSVRQGYTEAFF.

V is TRBV19 and J is TRBJ2-1; D is possibly TRBD2 (5 bases). The CDR3 sequence is 13 residues long. V was trimmed by 11 bases and J by 1 base, leaving 12 bases between them. Germline V gives CDR1 LNHDA, CDR2 SQIVND (reference sequence). The CDR3 loop reads CAVRSGSYNEQFF. DNA for the CDR3: TGTGCCGTTCGGAGCGGATCCTACAATGAGCAGTTCTTC.

J is TRBJ2-3 and V is TRBV9; TRBD2 matches 9 bases. Unmatched junction bases numbered 10, after V lost 3 bases and J lost 2 bases. Germline V gene lookup returns CDR1 SGDLS and CDR2 YYNGEE. The CDR3 consists of 17 residues. The CDR3 DNA is TGTGCCAGCAGCGCCTCGGGACTAGCCGCTACCACAGATACGCAGTATTTT. This gives the protein CASSASGLAATTDTQYF.

J is TRBJ2-5 and V is TRBV5-1; weak D call: TRBD1 (6 bases). The CDR3 has 14 amino acids. V shed 2 bases and J shed 2 bases, with 10 bases lying between them. Per the germline V gene, CDR1 is SGHRS and CDR2 is YFSETQ. This CDR3 is CASSLGQRQETQYF. The CDR3 bases are TGCGCCAGCAGCTTAGGACAGCGACAAGAGACCCAGTACTTC.

This CDR3 reads CASSLGRYSNQPQHF. The CDR3 nucleotides read TGTGCCAGCAGCTTAGGCAGATATAGCAATCAGCCCCAGCATTTT. This rearrangement joins TRBV7-9 to TRBJ1-5, with D unresolved. The CDR3 is 15 residues long. V lost 1 base and J lost 0, with 7 bases in between. The germline CDR1 and CDR2 sequences are SEHNR and FQNEAQ (reference sequence).

This rearrangement joins TRBV7-8 to TRBJ2-1, with 7 bases that match TRBD1. With 5 bases clipped from V and 10 bases from J, the junction kept 8 bases outside the gene matches. The CDR3 is 13 amino acids. Germline CDR1 SGHVS, CDR2 FQNEAQ. The CDR3 DNA reads as TGTGCCAGCAGCCGCCAGACAGGGCGAGAGCAGTTCTTC. It is translated as CASSRQTGREQFF. Complete variable domain (other parts from reference TRBV7-8 and TRBJ2-1): GAGVSQSPRYKVAKRGQDVALRCDPISGHVSLFWYQQALGQGPEFLTYFQNEAQLDKSGLPSDRFFAERPEGSVSTLKIQRTQQEDSAVYLCASSRQTGREQFFGPGTRLTVL.

The chain combines TRBV5-4 with TRBJ1-1; 10 nucleotides line up with TRBD1. The CDR3 sequence is 14 residues long. Germline CDR1 SGHNT, CDR2 YYREEE (reference sequence). V was pared by 3 bases and J by 6 bases, with 5 bases of the junction left unmatched. CDR3 protein: CASSWDRGGAEAFF. The CDR3 bases are TGTGCCAGCAGCTGGGACAGGGGAGGCGCTGAAGCTTTCTTT.

This chain links TRBV5-1 with TRBJ2-7, with a possible D match to TRBD2 (6 bases). This CDR3 spans 16 amino acids. The ends were cut back, 2 bases at V and 0 bases at J, with 15 bases in the middle. CDR1 and CDR2 (germline): SGHRS, YFSETQ. CDR3 sequence reads: CASSFIGTGSSYEQYF. The CDR3 DNA reads as TGCGCCAGCAGCTTTATTGGGACTGGAAGCTCCTACGAGCAGTACTTC. Full variable domain (rest looked up from reference TRBV5-1 and TRBJ2-7): KAGVTQTPRYLIKTRGQQVTLSCSPISGHRSVSWYQQTPGQGLQFLFEYFSETQRNKGNFPGRFSGRQFSNSRSEMNVSTLELGDSALYLCASSFIGTGSSYEQYFGPGTRLTVT.

The V gene is TRBV27, the J gene TRBJ2-1; D may be TRBD2 (5 bases). Germline-derived CDR1 and CDR2 are MNHEY and SMNVEV (reference sequence). The CDR3 contains 16 residues. Trimming shortened V by 4 bases and J by 0 bases, and 13 bases separated the two germline ends. The CDR3 DNA reads as TGTGCCAGCAGTTATGGCGGGTCCAGCTCCTACAATGAGCAGTTCTTC. This gives the protein CASSYGGSSSYNEQFF.

DNA for the CDR3: TGCGCCAGCAGCTTGGACCCACAGGGGGCGACTGAAGCTTTCTTT. This encodes CASSLDPQGATEAFF. The rearrangement uses TRBV5-1 and TRBJ1-1, with 9 nucleotides matching TRBD1. The CDR3 loop spans 15 amino acids. Trimming removed 0 bases from V and 5 bases from J; junction bases left unmatched: 5. Germline V lookup: CDR1 SGHRS, CDR2 YFSETQ.

The chain links TRBV6-4 to TRBJ1-5; D perhaps matches TRBD1 (5 bases). Germline CDR1 is MRHNA and CDR2 is SNTAGT. V dropped 3 bases and J dropped 6 bases, with 15 bases sitting between them. The CDR3 is 15 residues long. The CDR3 bases are TGTGCCAGCAGTGAGGTGGCAGGGCAAGGTCAGCCCCAGCATTTT. Encoded protein: CASSEVAGQGQPQHF.

J is TRBJ1-5 and V is TRBV6-1, with D possibly matching TRBD1 (5 bases). In germline, CDR1 is MNHNS, CDR2 SASEGT. V lost 4 bases, J lost 3 bases, and 10 bases lay in between. The CDR3 has 14 amino acids. DNA of the CDR3: TGTGCCAGCAGTGGGCGGGGGGACAATCAGCCCCAGCATTTT. It encodes CASSGRGDNQPQHF.

This chain links TRBV27 with TRBJ1-5; TRBD1 might be the D (5 bases). V lost 6 bases and J 5 bases, leaving 11 bases between the germline ends. CDR3 size: 13 residues. CDR1 and CDR2 (germline): MNHEY, SMNVEV (reference sequence). Here the CDR3 reads CASRRQRDQPQHF. In DNA form, the CDR3 reads TGTGCCAGCAGACGACAGAGAGATCAGCCCCAGCATTTT.

The chain couples TRBV25-1 to TRBJ2-7; TRBD1 matches at 8 bases. CDR1 is MGHDK, CDR2 SYGVNS, per germline. The CDR3 is made up of 17 amino acids. The ends lost 1 base at V and 4 bases at J; junction bases unmatched: 12. CDR3 bases: TGTGCCAGCAGTGAATCGGTTTTAGGGGACAGGTCTTACGAGCAGTACTTC. Translation: CASSESVLGDRSYEQYF.

The chain carries TRBV27 and TRBJ2-5; D remains ambiguous. The germline CDR1 and CDR2 sequences are MNHEY and SMNVEV (reference sequence). This CDR3 spans 14 amino acids. Trimming took 4 bases from V and 0 from J, leaving 9 bases between them. CDR3: CASSSRLNQETQYF. DNA for the CDR3: TGTGCCAGCAGTTCCAGACTTAACCAAGAGACCCAGTACTTC.

The CDR3 coding sequence is TGTGCCAGCCGTAGAGAGGGAAGGGCCTTAGATACGCAGTATTTT. Encoded protein: CASRREGRALDTQYF. The gene calls are TRBV27 and TRBJ2-3; D is possibly TRBD2 (5 bases). CDR3 length: 15 amino acids. Trimming removed 8 bases from V and 5 bases from J, with 20 bases in between. Germline values: CDR1 MNHEY, CDR2 SMNVEV (reference sequence).

The gene calls are TRBV19 and TRBJ2-2; D not certain. The length of the CDR3 is 14 residues. Germline V CDR1 and CDR2: LNHDA, SQIVND (reference sequence). V lost 5 bases and J lost 1, with 8 bases in between. The CDR3 sequence: CASSLGLNTGELFF. DNA of the CDR3: TGTGCCAGTAGTTTGGGCTTGAACACCGGGGAGCTGTTTTTT.

The chain recombines TRBV19 with TRBJ2-1, with 7 positions matching TRBD1. CDR3 length: 14 residues. Germline V CDR1 and CDR2: LNHDA, SQIVND (reference sequence). Unmatched junction bases numbered 3, after V lost 2 bases and J lost 5 bases. The CDR3 nucleotides read TGTGCCAGTAGTATATTGGGACAGAACAATGAGCAGTTCTTC. This gives the protein CASSILGQNNEQFF.